This T cell receptor beta chain was captured in a study of somatic mutations in cytotoxic T cells in rheumatoid arthritis. Study details: Including V beta1+ cells that were sequenced for TCRB, some T-cell populations stained with V beta antibodies were flow-sorted at nearly 100% purity. Study-level results: There was no significant difference in CD8+ T-cell clonality between rheumatoid arthritis patients and age-matched healthy controls. An increase in CD8+ clonality with age was seen in rheumatoid arthritis patients but not in healthy controls. There were about an eighth of the roughly 65 patients in whom the largest CD8+ clone exceeded 20% of CD8+ cells.

In this sample, this clone turned up once. What it binds is not known. Germline V gives CDR1 MNHEY, CDR2 SMNVEV (reference sequence). This CDR3 has 13 amino acids. V lost 5 bases to trimming and J lost 4 bases, with 9 bases between them. The method was immunoSEQ multiplex PCR; TCRdb's version includes in-frame clones alone and lacks a portion of them. The sample lists some 670 clones, around 74% occurring once. Sequencing was done on a sample of synovial fluid. V is TRBV27 and J is TRBJ2-1; perhaps TRBD2 as D (5 bases). This TCR was sampled from a man between 65 and 85 years old with rheumatoid arthritis. The CDR3 DNA reads as TGTGCCAGCAGTCCCACTAGTTACAATGAGCAGTTCTTC. Translation gives CASSPTSYNEQFF.